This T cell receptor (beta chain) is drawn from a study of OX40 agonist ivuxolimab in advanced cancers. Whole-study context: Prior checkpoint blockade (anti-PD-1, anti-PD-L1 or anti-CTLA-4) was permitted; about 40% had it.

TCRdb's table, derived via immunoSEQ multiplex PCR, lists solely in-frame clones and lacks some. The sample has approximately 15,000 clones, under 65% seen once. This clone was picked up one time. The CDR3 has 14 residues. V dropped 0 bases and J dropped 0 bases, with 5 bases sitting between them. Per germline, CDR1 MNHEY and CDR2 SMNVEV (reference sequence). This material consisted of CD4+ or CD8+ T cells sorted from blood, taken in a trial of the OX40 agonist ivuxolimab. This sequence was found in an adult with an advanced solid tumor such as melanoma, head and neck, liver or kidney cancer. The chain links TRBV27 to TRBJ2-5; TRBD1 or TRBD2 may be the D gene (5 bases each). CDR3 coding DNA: TGTGCCAGCAGTTTATCGGGGGACCAAGAGACCCAGTACTTC. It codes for CASSLSGDQETQYF.